This T cell receptor (beta chain) was observed in a study of identical twins. Everyone who gave samples was a healthy Caucasian. This clonotype was detected a few times. One entry per CDR3 protein results from TCRdb running MiXCR on the 5' RACE reads. The sample shows 450,000 or so distinct CDR3 sequences, 12% to 15% of them seen only once. Per the germline V gene, CDR1 is MNHNS and CDR2 is SASEGT. J gave up 4 bases and V 6 bases, and 12 bases lay outside the gene matches. The CDR3 runs 19 residues. These records were also assigned to another study, of yellow fever vaccine responses in identical twins.

The sequence was obtained from a woman between 18 and 29 years old in good health. Sequencing was done on a sample of CD4+ T cells sorted from blood. The chain carries TRBV6-1 and TRBJ2-2, with 15 bases identical to TRBD2. The CDR3 DNA follows: TGTGCCAGCAGATTCAATGGACTAGCGGGGGGGCATGGCACCGGGGAGCTGTTTTTT. Translated: CASRFNGLAGGHGTGELFF.